These 23 T cell receptor beta chains share one sample of origin, sequenced in a study of regulatory T cells in long-lasting Graves disease. Time point reported: newly diagnosed GD, antithyroid drugs for less than 3 months. After RNA was extracted from PBMCs, the TCR library was made from it. Building the TCR beta libraries relied on iRepertoire HTBI primers, and CDR3 regions underwent Arm-PCR. In TCRdb, the multiplex PCR reads were re-called with MiXCR into one record per CDR3 protein. The profile shows about 220,000 distinct CDR3 sequences, around a fifth of them singletons. This sample was shared with a second study, whose subject was T cells in Graves' hyperthyroidism and ophthalmopathy.

Sequenced here: peripheral blood mononuclear cells (PBMCs), sampled at new diagnosis, from a patient treated with antithyroid drugs. Receptor source: a woman aged 25 to 39 with Graves disease.

The table lists this clonotype with many counts. This chain joins TRBV12-3 or TRBV12-4 and TRBJ2-1; tentatively, D is TRBD2 (6 bases). The CDR3 sequence is 18 residues long. The V and J ends lost 5 bases and 0 bases respectively, with 20 bases between them. The CDR3 nucleotides are TGTGCCAGCAGTCACATTATGGGGGGACTCAGCTCCTACAATGAGCAGTTCTTC. Translation: CASSHIMGGLSSYNEQFF.

This clonotype was detected ten times or more. The CDR3 spells CASSPSKPPGEQYF. DNA for the CDR3: TGTGCCAGCAGCCCATCGAAGCCCCCTGGCGAGCAGTACTTC. This chain connects TRBV3-1 to TRBJ2-7; D uncertain. Trimming removed 4 bases from V and 6 bases from J, with 16 bases in between. CDR3 size: 14 residues. The germline gives CDR1 LGHDT, CDR2 YNNKEL (reference sequence).

This clonotype was recorded at least ten times. The chain couples TRBV6-1 to TRBJ2-7, with 12 bases that match TRBD2. V gave up 7 bases and J gave up 7 bases; unmatched junction bases: 11. This CDR3 is built from 15 residues. In germline, CDR1 is MNHNS, CDR2 SASEGT. The CDR3 here is CASTGLAGGPGEQYF. DNA for the CDR3: TGTGCCAGCACGGGGCTAGCGGGAGGGCCGGGTGAGCAGTACTTC.

This clonotype was found a few times. This sequence may be a read error, since a much larger clone differs from it by one base. The chain recombines TRBV20-1 with TRBJ2-7; 12 nucleotides line up with TRBD1. Germline CDR1 DFQATT, CDR2 SNEGSKA (reference sequence). This CDR3 has 13 amino acids. The V segment lost 7 bases and the J segment 2 bases; nucleotides outside the gene matches: 3. CDR3 loop: CSVGTGGPYEQYF. CDR3 bases: TGCAGTGTCGGGACAGGGGGCCCCTACGAGCAGTACTTC.

This clonotype has at least ten counts. Germline is not matched at one junction end, which may reflect a read error. The rearrangement uses TRBV27 and TRBJ1-1; weak D call: TRBD1 (5 bases). Germline CDR1 MNHEY, CDR2 SMNVEV (reference sequence). CDR3 length equals 11 residues. Written as DNA, the CDR3 is TGTGCCAGCAGTTTAAGGATGGGGGTCCTTTTT. Its translation: CASSLRMGVLF.

This clonotype was counted ten times or more. The V and J genes are TRBV28 and TRBJ1-2; TRBD1 is a possible D gene (6 bases). This CDR3 region has 13 residues. The germline V and J ends were trimmed by 6 bases and 2 bases, with 10 bases remaining between them. The germline CDR1 and CDR2 sequences are MDHEN and SYDVKM. The CDR3 coding sequence is TGTGCCAGCAGCGGAGACAGGAACTATGGCTACACCTTC. Translation: CASSGDRNYGYTF.

The sample holds many counts of this clonotype. This chain joins TRBV12-3 or TRBV12-4 and TRBJ2-1; TRBD2 aligns across 12 bases. J gave up 3 bases and V 3 bases, and 0 bases lay outside the gene matches. The CDR3 covers 15 residues. The CDR3 here is CASSLTSGSYNEQFF. The DNA of the CDR3 is TGTGCCAGCAGTTTGACTAGCGGGAGCTACAATGAGCAGTTCTTC.

Many counts were recorded for this clonotype. The J gene is TRBJ1-5, the V gene TRBV28; TRBD1 aligns across 8 bases. J gave up 0 bases and V 6 bases, and 7 bases lay outside the gene matches. The CDR3 sequence is 16 residues long. The germline V gene encodes CDR1 MDHEN and CDR2 SYDVKM. The CDR3 region has the DNA TGTGCCAGCAGCCACCCGGACAGGGTTAGCAATCAGCCCCAGCATTTT. Its translation is CASSHPDRVSNQPQHF.

This clonotype was picked up many times. V is TRBV11-2 and J is TRBJ1-4, with TRBD1 matching 7 bases. In germline, CDR1 is SGHAT, CDR2 FQNNGV. With 5 bases clipped from V and 6 bases from J, the junction kept 9 bases outside the gene matches. CDR3 length equals 15 residues. This chain's CDR3 is CASSRGTAEDEKLFF. The CDR3 nucleotides are TGTGCCAGCAGCCGCGGGACAGCTGAAGATGAAAAACTGTTTTTT.

This clonotype was found many times. J is TRBJ2-6 and V is TRBV4-1; no clear D gene. The CDR3 contains 15 residues. The germline CDR1 and CDR2 sequences are MGHRA and YSYEKL. V shed 2 bases and J shed 2 bases, with 7 bases lying between them. CDR3 amino acids: CASSQSVAGANVLTF. The CDR3 DNA is TGCGCCAGCAGCCAATCGGTTGCTGGGGCCAACGTCCTGACTTTC.

DNA for the CDR3: TGTGCCAGCAGCCAAGATGTAAAGGGGGCAGCGAGGTCGGCTTTCTTT. It codes for CASSQDVKGAARSAFF. This chain links TRBV14 with TRBJ1-1, with 7 bases matching TRBD1. Germline CDR1 and CDR2: SGHDN and FVKESK. The CDR3 spans 16 residues. The V and J ends lost 0 bases and 11 bases, in that order; junction bases with no gene match: 15.

The chain uses TRBV7-9 and TRBJ2-7, with 10 bases that match TRBD1. CDR1 and CDR2 (germline): SEHNR, FQNEAQ (reference sequence). J gave up 0 bases and V 4 bases, and 6 bases lay outside the gene matches. The length of the CDR3 is 16 residues. The CDR3 reads CASSSIGQGVSYEQYF. DNA of the CDR3: TGTGCCAGCAGCTCGATCGGACAGGGGGTCTCCTACGAGCAGTACTTC.

This clonotype came up many times. The chain has TRBV24-1 and TRBJ1-1; tentatively, D is TRBD1 (5 bases). V lost 6 bases, J lost 0 bases, and 13 bases lay in between. The CDR3 has 15 residues. Germline-derived CDR1 and CDR2 are KGHDR and SFDVKD. The CDR3: CATSLGEGMNTEAFF. CDR3 sequence (DNA): TGTGCCACCAGTTTAGGGGAAGGAATGAACACTGAAGCTTTCTTT.

J is TRBJ1-3 and V is TRBV5-6, with D hard to call. Trimming removed 1 base from V and 0 bases from J, with 14 bases in between. CDR1 and CDR2 (germline): SGHDT, YYEEEE. The CDR3 consists of 17 residues. CDR3 amino acids: CASSLFGRAHSGNTIYF. In DNA form, the CDR3 reads TGTGCCAGCAGCTTGTTTGGGCGGGCCCACTCTGGAAACACCATATATTTT.

The sample holds many counts of this clonotype. The chain recombines TRBV14 with TRBJ1-1, with 8 bases that match TRBD1. Germline V gene sequence: CDR1 SGHDN, CDR2 FVKESK. The V segment lost 9 bases and the J segment 1 base; nucleotides outside the gene matches: 19. The CDR3 is 18 amino acids. The CDR3 loop is CASSLAAGGKIRNTEAFF. CDR3 in DNA: TGTGCCAGTTCTTTGGCGGCAGGGGGCAAAATTAGGAACACTGAAGCTTTCTTT.

This clonotype showed up many times. The chain links TRBV12-3 or TRBV12-4 to TRBJ1-2; the D is unclear. With 6 bases removed from V and 0 bases from J, the gap between germline ends came to 14 bases. The CDR3 loop spans 15 amino acids. CDR3 bases: TGTGCCAGCAGCCCACCGGTGGGGACTAACTATGGCTACACCTTC. Its translation: CASSPPVGTNYGYTF.

The V gene is TRBV12-3 or TRBV12-4, the J gene TRBJ2-1, with 9 bases lining up with TRBD2. After removal of 6 bases from V and 10 bases from J, the junction contained 13 bases not matched to a gene. The CDR3 consists of 15 residues. The CDR3 bases are TGTGCCAGCAGGGATAGCGGGAGTCCGGGTGAAGAGCAGTTCTTC. This codes for CASRDSGSPGEEQFF.

This clonotype is a singleton in its sample. V gene TRBV9 combines with J gene TRBJ2-1, with D hard to call. The CDR3 runs 15 residues. V lost 0 bases to trimming and J lost 6 bases, with 13 bases between them. CDR1 is SGDLS, CDR2 YYNGEE, per germline. CDR3 in DNA: TGTGCCAGCAGCGTAGATACTTGGAGTCCCAATGAGCAGTTCTTC. This translates into CASSVDTWSPNEQFF.

This clonotype was detected ten times or more. V usage is TRBV18 and J usage is TRBJ1-1; TRBD1 is a possible D gene (6 bases). Germline assignment: CDR1 KGHSH and CDR2 LQKENI. V gave up 4 bases and J gave up 5 bases, with 11 bases separating them. The length of the CDR3 is 13 residues. This CDR3 is CASSQGGRTEAFF. CDR3 bases: TGTGCCAGCTCACAGGGGGGGCGAACTGAAGCTTTCTTT.

Concerning this clonotype: A far larger clone is off by one base, so a read error is likely. The V and J genes are TRBV2 and TRBJ1-4, with D maybe TRBD1 (6 bases). The CDR3 contains 15 residues. Trimming took 5 bases from V and 6 from J, leaving 16 bases between them. Germline V lookup: CDR1 SNHLY, CDR2 FYNNEI. CDR3 bases: TGTGCCAGCAGTTTATCATACAGGGAGTATGAAAAACTGTTTTTT. Its translation is CASSLSYREYEKLFF.

This clonotype was seen repeatedly, ten times or more. The chain couples TRBV9 to TRBJ1-2; D is unresolved. CDR3 length: 13 residues. V lost 6 bases to trimming and J lost 8 bases, with 17 bases between them. Looked up from germline, CDR1 is SGDLS and CDR2 is YYNGEE. CDR3 residues: CASNQGGMRGYTF. The CDR3, as DNA: TGTGCCAGCAACCAAGGAGGAATGAGGGGCTACACCTTC.

In this sample, this clonotype turned up many times. The chain joins TRBV2 to TRBJ2-2; D remains ambiguous. Germline loops: CDR1 SNHLY, CDR2 FYNNEI. This CDR3 region has 15 residues. V lost 9 bases to trimming and J lost 1 base, with 15 bases between them. This chain's CDR3 is CASQLFVQNTGELFF. The CDR3 DNA sequence: TGTGCCAGTCAGTTGTTCGTTCAGAACACCGGGGAGCTGTTTTTT.

This clonotype was recorded many times. J is TRBJ2-5 and V is TRBV5-1, with D possibly being TRBD1 (6 bases). The germline V gene has CDR1 SGHRS and CDR2 YFSETQ. The CDR3 extends over 16 amino acids. V lost 2 bases and J lost 2, with 16 bases in between. CDR3: CASSLNPGQPQETQYF. Here the CDR3 DNA reads TGCGCCAGCAGCTTAAACCCCGGACAGCCTCAAGAGACCCAGTACTTC. The whole variable domain, remainder taken from reference TRBV5-1 and TRBJ2-5, is KAGVTQTPRYLIKTRGQQVTLSCSPISGHRSVSWYQQTPGQGLQFLFEYFSETQRNKGNFPGRFSGRQFSNSRSEMNVSTLELGDSALYLCASSLNPGQPQETQYFGPGTRLLVL.